The present TCR beta chain was sequenced within a study of molecular identifiers for immune sequencing clone quantification. Overall study context: For replicates, RNA isolated from approximately 22,000 or 94,000 naive CD8 cells was divided into five portions, of which four were sequenced. Broader study findings: The study found clones above 20 RNA copies held over 98% of effector molecules and under 1% in naive cells. Sizes of highly expanded clones could be underestimated through identical TCRs sharing a barcode.

From the PCR reads, TCRdb called clonotypes with MiXCR, one entry per CDR3 protein. The sample carries 35,000 or so distinct CDR3 sequences, about 18% recorded once. A CD8+CD4-CCR7+CD45RA+ gate was used to sort naive CD8 T cells. Per the germline V gene, CDR1 is SGHDN and CDR2 is FVKESK. The CDR3 loop spans 13 amino acids. The germline V and J ends were trimmed by 2 bases and 3 bases, with 8 bases remaining between them. This clonotype was counted many times. Its specificity is unknown. The gene calls are TRBV14 and TRBJ2-7; D is possibly TRBD1 (7 bases). This TCR was recovered from a human donor in good health. Some libraries in this study had Jurkat cell RNA spiked in. Sequenced material: naive CD8+ T cells from blood, with Jurkat cell RNA spiked in. Subset defined: FACS-sorted CD8+CD4-CCR7+CD45RA+ naive T cells. The CDR3 nucleotides are TGTGCCAGCAGCCAACAGGGGGGCTACGAGCAGTACTTC. Translating gives CASSQQGGYEQYF.